These 14 T cell receptor beta chains came from one sample sequenced in a study of blood T cell repertoires in COVID-19. The method was immunoSEQ multiplex PCR; TCRdb's version includes in-frame clones alone and lacks a portion of them. The sample has roughly 250,000 clones; approximately 90% are singletons. Material: peripheral blood. The source is a man aged 30 to 45 with acute or convalescent COVID-19.

This chain's CDR3 is CASSRMTTGSNYGYTF. As DNA, the CDR3 is TGTGCCAGTAGCCGAATGACGACAGGTTCTAACTATGGCTACACCTTC. The V call is TRBV19, the J call TRBJ1-2; D might be TRBD1 (6 bases). Trimming shortened V by 6 bases and J by 0 bases, and 17 bases separated the two germline ends. The CDR3 loop spans 16 amino acids. CDR1 LNHDA and CDR2 SQIVND come from the germline V gene (reference sequence).

This chain joins TRBV4-1 and TRBJ2-3; 12 nucleotides match TRBD2. The CDR3 is 16 amino acids. The germline CDR1 and CDR2 sequences are MGHRA and YSYEKL. With 0 bases clipped from V and 4 bases from J, the junction kept 2 bases outside the gene matches. The CDR3 region has the DNA TGCGCCAGCAGCCAAGAAGGACTAGCGGGATCAGATACGCAGTATTTT. It specifies CASSQEGLAGSDTQYF.

The rearrangement joins TRBV6-5 to TRBJ2-5; D perhaps matches TRBD2 (6 bases). The length of the CDR3 is 15 residues. CDR1 and CDR2 from the germline V gene are MNHEY and SVGAGI. Trimming removed 5 bases at V and 5 bases at J, with 18 bases between. The CDR3, as DNA: TGTGCCAGCAGTACCTTAGTAGCGGCGCAGGAGACCCAGTACTTC. This translates into CASSTLVAAQETQYF.

This rearrangement joins TRBV5-1 to TRBJ1-6; perhaps TRBD1 as D (6 bases). The CDR3 covers 15 residues. V was trimmed by 0 bases and J by 6 bases, leaving 10 bases between them. Germline V gives CDR1 SGHRS, CDR2 YFSETQ. The CDR3 nucleotides are TGCGCCAGCAGCTTGGGCGGGGGCTCTAATTCACCCCTCCACTTT. It yields the protein CASSLGGGSNSPLHF.

The chain employs TRBV9 and TRBJ2-5; D unresolved. The germline V gene encodes CDR1 SGDLS and CDR2 YYNGEE. Trimming removed 0 bases from V and 5 bases from J, with 14 bases in between. This CDR3 is 15 amino acids long. Written as DNA, the CDR3 is TGTGCCAGCAGCGTAGAGGATAGCCCAAGGGAGACCCAGTACTTC. Translation: CASSVEDSPRETQYF.

The chain recombines TRBV6-5 with TRBJ2-6; D remains ambiguous. Trimming removed 0 bases at V and 0 bases at J, with 6 bases between. This CDR3 comprises 16 residues. CDR1 and CDR2 from the germline V gene are MNHEY and SVGAGI. CDR3 sequence reads: CASSYSRNSGANVLTF. CDR3 in DNA: TGTGCCAGCAGTTACTCGCGCAACTCTGGGGCCAACGTCCTGACTTTC.

The chain links TRBV19 to TRBJ1-1, with 7 bases identical to TRBD1. J gave up 5 bases and V 3 bases, and 3 bases lay outside the gene matches. Germline CDR1 and CDR2: LNHDA and SQIVND (reference sequence). This CDR3 is 13 amino acids long. CDR3 in DNA: TGTGCCAGTAGTATTTGGGGACAGACTGAAGCTTTCTTT. It specifies CASSIWGQTEAFF.

The chain couples TRBV3-1 (or the pseudogene TRBV3-2) to TRBJ2-1, with 7 bases that match TRBD2. The CDR3 consists of 14 residues. CDR1 and CDR2 from the germline V gene are LGHDT and YNNKEL (reference sequence). The trim removed 3 bases at V and 15 bases at J, leaving 14 bases unmatched. The CDR3 DNA is TGTGCCAGCAGCCAGAATCGGGGGGACCGACCCACGTTCTTC. Amino acid sequence: CASSQNRGDRPTFF.

V usage is TRBV2 and J usage is TRBJ1-1, with 7 bases lining up with TRBD1. The V gene end was trimmed by 5 bases and the J gene end by 4 bases; junction bases not matched to a gene: 4. CDR1 SNHLY and CDR2 FYNNEI come from the germline V gene. The CDR3 is 13 amino acids. The CDR3 loop is CASSLNRGTEAFF. DNA of the CDR3: TGTGCCAGCAGTTTGAACAGGGGCACTGAAGCTTTCTTT.

The chain carries TRBV9 and TRBJ2-2; TRBD1 agrees at 7 bases. V shed 4 bases, J shed 0 bases, and the junction held 12 bases outside the gene matches. The germline gives CDR1 SGDLS, CDR2 YYNGEE. This CDR3 contains 18 residues. The CDR3 bases are TGTGCCAGCAGCCGCTACCGGACGGACAGGACGAACACCGGGGAGCTGTTTTTT. This sequence encodes CASSRYRTDRTNTGELFF.

V and J are TRBV16 and TRBJ1-1; D call uncertain. CDR3 length equals 12 residues. The germline gives CDR1 KGHSY, CDR2 FQNENV. Trimming shortened V by 4 bases and J by 3 bases, and 6 bases separated the two germline ends. This chain's CDR3 is CASSPVHTEAFF. The CDR3 bases are TGTGCCAGCAGCCCCGTCCACACTGAAGCTTTCTTT.

Here the CDR3 reads CASSHRFAGGETQYF. CDR3 DNA: TGTGCCAGCAGCCACCGTTTCGCGGGAGGAGAGACCCAGTACTTC. J is TRBJ2-5 and V is TRBV7-9; 8 bases are shared with TRBD2. The CDR3 extends over 15 amino acids. V lost 5 bases, J lost 4 bases, and 9 bases stayed unmatched. Germline V gene data show CDR1 as SEHNR and CDR2 as FQNEAQ (reference sequence).

The V and J genes are TRBV9 and TRBJ1-6; D gene ambiguous. Germline CDR1 and CDR2: SGDLS and YYNGEE. With 2 bases removed from V and 7 bases from J, the gap between germline ends came to 10 bases. This CDR3 comprises 14 residues. In DNA form, the CDR3 reads TGTGCCAGCAGCGTTGCGGTTGGGAATTCACCCCTCCACTTT. Protein product: CASSVAVGNSPLHF.

This clone qualifies as medium-sized (0.01 to 0.1%). The CDR3 spells CASSDFLTTEAFF. CDR3 DNA sequence: TGTGCCAGCAGTGATTTTCTGACTACTGAAGCTTTCTTT. This chain uses TRBV2 with TRBJ1-1; D remains ambiguous. The CDR3 covers 13 residues. V shed 3 bases and J shed 5 bases, with 10 bases lying between them. Looked up from germline, CDR1 is SNHLY and CDR2 is FYNNEI.